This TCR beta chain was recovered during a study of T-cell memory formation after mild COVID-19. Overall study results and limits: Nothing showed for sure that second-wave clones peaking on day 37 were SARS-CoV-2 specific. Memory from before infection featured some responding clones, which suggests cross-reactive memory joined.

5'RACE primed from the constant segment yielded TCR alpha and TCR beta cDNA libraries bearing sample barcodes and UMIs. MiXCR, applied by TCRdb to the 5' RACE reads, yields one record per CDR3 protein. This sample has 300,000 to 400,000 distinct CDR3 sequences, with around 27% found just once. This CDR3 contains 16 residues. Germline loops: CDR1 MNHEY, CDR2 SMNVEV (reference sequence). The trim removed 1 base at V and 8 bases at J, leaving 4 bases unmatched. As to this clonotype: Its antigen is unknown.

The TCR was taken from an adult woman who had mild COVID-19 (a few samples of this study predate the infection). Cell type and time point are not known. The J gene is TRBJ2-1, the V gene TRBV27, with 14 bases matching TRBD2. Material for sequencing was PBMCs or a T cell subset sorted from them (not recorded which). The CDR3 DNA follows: TGTGCCAGCAGTTTATGGGGGACTAGCGGGAGCGATGAGCAGTTCTTC. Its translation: CASSLWGTSGSDEQFF.